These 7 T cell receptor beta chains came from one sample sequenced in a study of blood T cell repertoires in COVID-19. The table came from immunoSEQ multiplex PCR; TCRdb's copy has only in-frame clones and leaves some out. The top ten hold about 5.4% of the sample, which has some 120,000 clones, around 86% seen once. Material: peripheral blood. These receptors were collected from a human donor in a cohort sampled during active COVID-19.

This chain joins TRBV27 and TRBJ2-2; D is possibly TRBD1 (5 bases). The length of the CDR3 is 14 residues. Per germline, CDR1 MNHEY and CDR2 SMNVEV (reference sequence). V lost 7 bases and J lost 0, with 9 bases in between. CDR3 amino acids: CASNPGTNTGELFF. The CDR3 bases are TGTGCCAGCAACCCAGGGACGAACACCGGGGAGCTGTTTTTT.

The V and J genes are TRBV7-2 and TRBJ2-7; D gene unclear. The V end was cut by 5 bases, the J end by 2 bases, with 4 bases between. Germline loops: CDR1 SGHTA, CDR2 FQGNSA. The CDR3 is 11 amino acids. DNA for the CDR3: TGTGCCAGCAGCCGCGCCTACGAGCAGTACTTC. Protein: CASSRAYEQYF.

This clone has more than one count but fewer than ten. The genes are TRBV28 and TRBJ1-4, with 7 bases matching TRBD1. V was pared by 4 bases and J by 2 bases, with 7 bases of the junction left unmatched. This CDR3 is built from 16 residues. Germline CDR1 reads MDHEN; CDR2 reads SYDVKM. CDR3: CASSSTGVRTNEKLFF. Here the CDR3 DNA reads TGTGCCAGCAGTTCCACAGGGGTAAGGACTAATGAAAAACTGTTTTTT.

Here the CDR3 DNA reads TGTGCCAGCAGCTTGTCTGGGACAGGTGAAGCTTTCTTT. This translates into CASSLSGTGEAFF. This chain connects TRBV5-4 to TRBJ1-1; 8 positions agree with TRBD1. The CDR3 is made up of 13 amino acids. V gave up 1 base and J gave up 7 bases; unmatched junction bases: 3. CDR1 SGHNT and CDR2 YYREEE come from the germline V gene (reference sequence).

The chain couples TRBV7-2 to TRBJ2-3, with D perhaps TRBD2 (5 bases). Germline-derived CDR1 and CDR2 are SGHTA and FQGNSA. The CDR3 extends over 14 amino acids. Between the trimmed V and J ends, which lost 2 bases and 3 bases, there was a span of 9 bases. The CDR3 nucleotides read TGTGCCAGCAGCTTATCCCGAGGGACAGATACGCAGTATTTT. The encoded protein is CASSLSRGTDTQYF.

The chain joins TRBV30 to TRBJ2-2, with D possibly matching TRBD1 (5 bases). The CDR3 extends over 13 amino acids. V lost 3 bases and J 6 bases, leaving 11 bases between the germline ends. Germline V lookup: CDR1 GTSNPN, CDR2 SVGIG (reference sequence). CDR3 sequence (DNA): TGTGCCTGGAGGCTTAGCAGGGCCGGGGAGCTGTTTTTT. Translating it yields CAWRLSRAGELFF.

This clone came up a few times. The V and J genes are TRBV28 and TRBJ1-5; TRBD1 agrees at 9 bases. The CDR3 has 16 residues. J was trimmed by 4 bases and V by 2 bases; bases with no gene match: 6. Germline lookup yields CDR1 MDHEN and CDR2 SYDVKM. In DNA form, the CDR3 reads TGTGCCAGCAGTTTAGGGGGCGGACAGGGGAATCAGCCCCAGCATTTT. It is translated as CASSLGGGQGNQPQHF.